This TCR beta chain was found in a study of T-cell reconstitution after alpha-beta-depleted transplantation in children. Construction of the TCRbeta library involved unique molecular identifiers. TCRdb re-called the PCR reads through MiXCR, storing one row per CDR3 protein. The sample lists 490,000 or so distinct CDR3 sequences; 12% were seen once. Per the germline V gene, CDR1 is SEHNR and CDR2 is FQNEAQ (reference sequence). The CDR3 sequence is 16 residues long. Trimming pared 5 bases from V and 4 bases from J, leaving 18 bases between. The origin of this receptor is a human donor who donated a stem cell graft to a child with combined immunodeficiency. The chain joins TRBV7-9 to TRBJ2-1; tentatively, D is TRBD2 (5 bases). Sequencing was performed on PBMCs from the stem cell graft donor, taken from the stem cell graft. The CDR3 is CASSRTEGNTYNEQFF. CDR3 nucleotides: TGTGCCAGCAGCCGAACCGAGGGAAATACTTACAATGAGCAGTTCTTC.